These 30 T cell receptor beta chains came from one sample sequenced in a study of shared clonotypes between healthy human individuals. Repertoires were generated with immunoSEQ multiplex PCR, while TCRdb's copy carries only in-frame clones and drops some. The sample holds around 600,000 clones, roughly 97% seen once. Sequencing was performed on naive CD4+ T cells sorted from blood. Subset in this sample: CD45RA+ positively selected. These TCRs come from a woman in her thirties in good health.

The gene calls are TRBV2 and TRBJ2-7, with 9 bases lining up with TRBD1. The CDR3 contains 14 residues. V was pared by 5 bases and J by 2 bases, with 4 bases of the junction left unmatched. The germline V gene has CDR1 SNHLY and CDR2 FYNNEI. The CDR3 sequence: CASSRTGAAYEQYF. In DNA form, the CDR3 reads TGTGCCAGCAGTCGGACAGGGGCCGCCTACGAGCAGTACTTC.

V and J are TRBV10-1 and TRBJ2-3, with D maybe TRBD2 (6 bases). The CDR3 covers 14 residues. Germline CDR1 reads WNHNN; CDR2 reads SYGVQD (reference sequence). The germline V and J ends were trimmed by 6 bases and 5 bases, with 15 bases remaining between them. The CDR3 nucleotides are TGCGCCAGCAGGGGGAATGAGGGAGGAGATACGCAGTATTTT. Its protein product is CASRGNEGGDTQYF.

The genes are TRBV28 and TRBJ1-1; no reliable D call. Germline V CDR1 and CDR2: MDHEN, SYDVKM. This CDR3 has 15 amino acids. The V and J ends lost 4 bases and 4 bases respectively, with 16 bases between them. CDR3 DNA: TGTGCCAGCAGTTCCCCAGGACCCGCGGGCACTGAAGCTTTCTTT. Residues: CASSSPGPAGTEAFF.

This clone was detected once. The genes are TRBV27 and TRBJ2-2, with 8 bases aligning to TRBD1. Germline V gene sequence: CDR1 MNHEY, CDR2 SMNVEV (reference sequence). J gave up 4 bases and V 6 bases, and 4 bases lay outside the gene matches. The CDR3 spans 14 residues. The CDR3 coding sequence is TGTGCCAGCAGCTCAGGGGGCTCCACCGGGGAGCTGTTTTTT. Translating it yields CASSSGGSTGELFF.

The chain combines TRBV15 with TRBJ2-3; D gene ambiguous. CDR3 length: 12 amino acids. CDR1 is LNHNV, CDR2 YYDKDF, per germline (reference sequence). Trimming pared 5 bases from V and 2 bases from J, leaving 5 bases between. CDR3 in amino acids: CATSRLTDTQYF. The CDR3 bases are TGTGCCACCAGCCGGCTCACAGATACGCAGTATTTT. The entire variable domain, with the rest obtained from reference TRBV15 and TRBJ2-3, is as follows: DAMVIQNPRYQVTQFGKPVTLSCSQTLNHNVMYWYQQKSSQAPKLLFHYYDKDFNNEADTPDNFQSRRPNTSFCFLDIRSPGLGDTAMYLCATSRLTDTQYFGPGTRLTVL.

The chain uses TRBV28 and TRBJ1-2; D perhaps matches TRBD1 (5 bases). V was cut by 3 bases and J by 4 bases, with 15 bases left in between. CDR3 length: 15 amino acids. The germline V gene encodes CDR1 MDHEN and CDR2 SYDVKM. CDR3: CASSLSKGVPYGYTF. The CDR3 nucleotides are TGTGCCAGCAGTTTGTCAAAAGGGGTCCCCTATGGCTACACCTTC.

This chain links TRBV15 with TRBJ1-1; D is ambiguous. This CDR3 has 13 amino acids. From germline, CDR1 is LNHNV and CDR2 YYDKDF (reference sequence). V lost 1 base, J lost 0 bases, and 3 bases lay in between. The CDR3 region is CATSRVVNTEAFF. CDR3 DNA sequence: TGTGCCACCAGCAGAGTAGTGAACACTGAAGCTTTCTTT.

This chain connects TRBV2 to TRBJ1-4, with D uncertain. CDR3 length: 16 residues. The germline CDR1 and CDR2 sequences are SNHLY and FYNNEI. V shed 6 bases and J shed 8 bases, with 22 bases lying between them. The DNA of the CDR3 is TGTGCCAGCAGGAAAGAGGTCTGGGGTTCGGGGGAAAAACTGTTTTTT. Its protein is CASRKEVWGSGEKLFF.

The chain is built from TRBV7-9 and TRBJ2-5, with TRBD2 identical over 8 bases. The junction had 16 bases not matched to a gene; V was cut back by 2 bases and J by 2 bases. Germline V CDR1 and CDR2: SEHNR, FQNEAQ (reference sequence). The CDR3 loop spans 19 amino acids. The CDR3 DNA is TGTGCCAGCAGCTTAATCTTCAGTAGGGGACTAGGGAAACAAGAGACCCAGTACTTC. It is translated as CASSLIFSRGLGKQETQYF.

This chain uses TRBV5-6 with TRBJ2-7; TRBD1 aligns across 8 bases. The CDR3 is 15 residues long. Unmatched junction bases numbered 7, after V lost 0 bases and J lost 5 bases. The germline V gene encodes CDR1 SGHDT and CDR2 YYEEEE. The CDR3 here is CASSLGQGAFDEQYF. The CDR3 DNA reads TGTGCCAGCAGCTTGGGGCAGGGGGCATTCGACGAGCAGTACTTC.

The chain couples TRBV19 to TRBJ2-1; 10 bases are a match to TRBD2. The CDR3 is 14 amino acids. Losses at the gene ends were 6 bases for V and 4 bases for J; bases not matched to a gene: 3. Germline V gives CDR1 LNHDA, CDR2 SQIVND (reference sequence). As DNA, the CDR3 is TGTGCCAGTAGACAACTAGCGGGATACAATGAGCAGTTCTTC. Translation: CASRQLAGYNEQFF.

The CDR3 sequence is CASSLVASGRSNEQFF. In DNA, the CDR3 is TGCGCCAGCAGCTTGGTTGCTAGCGGGAGGTCCAATGAGCAGTTCTTC. The chain joins TRBV5-1 to TRBJ2-1; 11 bases are a match to TRBD2. Germline V gives CDR1 SGHRS, CDR2 YFSETQ. The V and J ends lost 0 bases and 6 bases, in that order; junction bases with no gene match: 5. This CDR3 has 16 amino acids.

The chain carries TRBV28 and TRBJ2-5, with D perhaps TRBD1 or TRBD2 (5 bases each). Germline CDR1 reads MDHEN; CDR2 reads SYDVKM. V lost 4 bases to trimming and J lost 4 bases, with 16 bases between them. This CDR3 has 15 residues. The CDR3 DNA reads TGTGCCAGCAGTTCCCCGGGACCCACTGGAGAGACCCAGTACTTC. Protein: CASSSPGPTGETQYF.

This rearrangement joins TRBV5-4 to TRBJ2-1; D possibly uses TRBD1 or TRBD2 (5 bases each). Trimming removed 4 bases at V and 7 bases at J, with 15 bases between. The CDR3 consists of 14 residues. Germline V gene lookup returns CDR1 SGHNT and CDR2 YYREEE (reference sequence). The CDR3 coding sequence is TGTGCCAGCAGCGCCCGGGACCAGAGGAATGAGCAGTTCTTC. It encodes CASSARDQRNEQFF.

The J gene is TRBJ2-3, the V gene TRBV27; 7 bases agree with TRBD1. The length of the CDR3 is 16 residues. The germline V gene encodes CDR1 MNHEY and CDR2 SMNVEV (reference sequence). J was trimmed by 1 base and V by 3 bases; bases with no gene match: 7. CDR3 DNA: TGTGCCAGCAGTTTCCACAGGGGTTTCGGCACAGATACGCAGTATTTT. Its translation is CASSFHRGFGTDTQYF.

This chain connects TRBV30 to TRBJ2-1; D not resolved. The CDR3 sequence is 12 residues long. Trimming removed 3 bases from V and 4 bases from J, with 7 bases in between. CDR1 and CDR2 (germline): GTSNPN, SVGIG (reference sequence). The CDR3 DNA is TGTGCCTGGAGCCCGGATTACAATGAGCAGTTCTTC. Protein: CAWSPDYNEQFF.

This chain joins TRBV5-4 and TRBJ2-3, with D possibly TRBD2 on 5 matching bases. This CDR3 comprises 16 residues. CDR1 is SGHNT and CDR2 is YYREEE in the germline V gene (reference sequence). The ends were cut back, 1 base at V and 0 bases at J, with 12 bases in the middle. The CDR3 region is CASSLTRLTSTDTQYF. CDR3 nucleotides: TGTGCCAGCAGCTTGACTCGACTAACTAGCACAGATACGCAGTATTTT.

This chain links TRBV28 with TRBJ2-7; 12 bases agree with TRBD2. The CDR3 is 16 amino acids. CDR1 is MDHEN and CDR2 is SYDVKM in the germline V gene. The V segment lost 5 bases and the J segment 1 base; nucleotides outside the gene matches: 6. The CDR3 DNA follows: TGTGCCAGCAGTCTAGCGGGAGGGCTACGGTCCTACGAGCAGTACTTC. Its translation: CASSLAGGLRSYEQYF.

The chain joins TRBV30 to TRBJ2-1, with 9 bases identical to TRBD2. Trimming cost V 3 bases and J 6 bases; bases outside gene matches: 9. The V gene's germline CDR1 is GTSNPN and CDR2 SVGIG (reference sequence). This CDR3 spans 15 amino acids. The chain's CDR3 is CAWSRRTSVGNEQFF. In DNA, the CDR3 is TGTGCCTGGAGCCGAAGGACTAGCGTGGGCAATGAGCAGTTCTTC.

V usage is TRBV7-6 and J usage is TRBJ2-2; D not resolved. V was cut by 8 bases and J by 5 bases, with 9 bases left in between. This CDR3 comprises 12 residues. Germline V gene lookup returns CDR1 SGHVS and CDR2 FNYEAQ. The chain's CDR3 is CASSHWTGELFF. CDR3 in DNA: TGTGCCAGCTCCCACTGGACCGGGGAGCTGTTTTTT.

The chain combines TRBV5-4 with TRBJ2-3; tentatively, D is TRBD2 (6 bases). The CDR3 extends over 15 amino acids. The germline CDR1 and CDR2 sequences are SGHNT and YYREEE (reference sequence). Trimming pared 4 bases from V and 3 bases from J, leaving 15 bases between. The CDR3 DNA reads TGTGCCAGCAGCCCGCCTAGCGAGGGGACAGATACGCAGTATTTT. Its translation is CASSPPSEGTDTQYF.

V gene TRBV30 combines with J gene TRBJ2-1, with 11 bases lining up with TRBD2. Trimming took 5 bases from V and 4 from J; bases not matched to a gene: 7. The CDR3 sequence is 15 residues long. Germline-derived CDR1 and CDR2 are GTSNPN and SVGIG (reference sequence). The CDR3 sequence is CAWGPGLADYNEQFF. The CDR3 DNA reads as TGTGCCTGGGGACCGGGACTAGCGGATTACAATGAGCAGTTCTTC.

The V gene is TRBV7-9, the J gene TRBJ1-3; TRBD1 matches 8 bases. This CDR3 region has 16 residues. After removal of 4 bases from V and 0 bases from J, the junction contained 5 bases not matched to a gene. Germline V gene lookup returns CDR1 SEHNR and CDR2 FQNEAQ (reference sequence). The CDR3, as DNA: TGTGCCAGCAGCTATGGACAGGGCCTCTCTGGAAACACCATATATTTT. Protein sequence: CASSYGQGLSGNTIYF.

The chain carries TRBV30 and TRBJ1-2, with a possible D match to TRBD1 (5 bases). V lost 0 bases and J lost 6, with 14 bases in between. The CDR3 covers 14 residues. Per germline, CDR1 GTSNPN and CDR2 SVGIG (reference sequence). The CDR3 sequence is CAWSVRYGANGYTF. Written as DNA, the CDR3 is TGTGCCTGGAGTGTACGATACGGGGCAAATGGCTACACCTTC.

The J gene is TRBJ2-3, the V gene TRBV7-6, with 11 bases fitting TRBD2. Unmatched junction bases numbered 6, after V lost 4 bases and J lost 0 bases. CDR3 size: 17 residues. The germline V gene encodes CDR1 SGHVS and CDR2 FNYEAQ. The CDR3 DNA reads TGTGCCAGCAGCTCTCTAGCGGGAGGACTTAGCACAGATACGCAGTATTTT. It specifies CASSSLAGGLSTDTQYF.

The chain employs TRBV27 and TRBJ2-2; the D is unclear. The CDR3 is made up of 12 amino acids. Trimming cost V 7 bases and J 7 bases, with 10 bases left between them. The germline CDR1 and CDR2 sequences are MNHEY and SMNVEV (reference sequence). CDR3 loop: CASTRPGGELFF. The CDR3 DNA sequence: TGTGCCAGCACCCGCCCGGGCGGGGAGCTGTTTTTT.

The chain has TRBV27 and TRBJ2-1; possibly TRBD1 or TRBD2 for D (5 bases each). In germline, CDR1 is MNHEY, CDR2 SMNVEV (reference sequence). The CDR3 contains 14 residues. V lost 5 bases to trimming and J lost 8 bases, with 16 bases between them. The CDR3 DNA sequence: TGTGCCAGCAGTCTCCTGGGGGAACTCGATGAGCAGTTCTTC. It codes for CASSLLGELDEQFF.

V is TRBV19 and J is TRBJ1-1; no clear D gene. CDR3 length equals 13 residues. Per the germline V gene, CDR1 is LNHDA and CDR2 is SQIVND (reference sequence). Between the trimmed V and J ends, which lost 6 bases and 5 bases, there was a span of 13 bases. The CDR3 nucleotides are TGTGCCAGTAGCTCGGGAACGTGGACTGAAGCTTTCTTT. Amino acids: CASSSGTWTEAFF.

The CDR3 DNA is TGCGCCAGCAGCGTGACAGCGGACGAGCAGTACTTC. Its protein is CASSVTADEQYF. This chain connects TRBV5-1 to TRBJ2-7, with D perhaps assigned TRBD1 or TRBD2 (5 bases each). Trimming took 4 bases from V and 5 from J, leaving 10 bases between them. Germline V lookup: CDR1 SGHRS, CDR2 YFSETQ. This CDR3 is built from 12 residues.

Concerning this clone: This sample also contains other DNA sequences that code for the same CDR3. The chain links TRBV30 to TRBJ2-7, with no clear D. The CDR3 covers 12 residues. CDR1 is GTSNPN, CDR2 SVGIG, per germline (reference sequence). V was trimmed by 0 bases and J by 2 bases, leaving 5 bases between them. DNA of the CDR3: TGTGCCTGGAGTGTATCTCCCTACGAGCAGTACTTC. Its protein product is CAWSVSPYEQYF.